One and the same sample provided the 21 T cell receptor beta chains below, sequenced in a study of T cell repertoires in cytomegalovirus infection. TCRdb independently ran MiXCR on the reads; one entry per CDR3 protein. The data contain 400,000 to 550,000 distinct CDR3 sequences, about 11% of them seen just once; the ten biggest clones take up 9.5% to 13%. Sequencing input: PBMCs. These receptors were taken from a human donor in good health (CMV status not recorded). Some clones in this sample may be carry-over from other donors' samples.

V is TRBV6-5 and J is TRBJ2-5; 9 nucleotides agree with TRBD1. Germline assignment: CDR1 MNHEY and CDR2 SVGAGI. This CDR3 contains 16 residues. V was pared by 0 bases and J by 2 bases, with 4 bases of the junction left unmatched. Here the CDR3 reads CASSYSGTGRQETQYF. For the CDR3, the DNA is TGTGCCAGCAGTTACTCCGGGACAGGGAGGCAAGAGACCCAGTACTTC.

This clonotype occurred many times. V and J are TRBV2 and TRBJ2-3, with 13 nucleotides matching TRBD2. The CDR3 consists of 18 residues. V lost 1 base and J lost 2; bases outside the gene matches: 6. Germline-derived CDR1 and CDR2 are SNHLY and FYNNEI. CDR3: CASSEGGLAGALTDTQYF. As DNA, the CDR3 is TGTGCCAGCAGTGAAGGCGGACTAGCGGGGGCCCTCACAGATACGCAGTATTTT.

The table lists this clonotype with a few counts. The rearrangement links TRBV20-1 to TRBJ1-2; TRBD1 agrees at 9 bases. Germline CDR1 reads DFQATT; CDR2 reads SNEGSKA (reference sequence). This CDR3 is 13 amino acids long. The junction had 4 bases not matched to a gene; V was cut back by 5 bases and J by 3 bases. The CDR3 loop reads CSAPRTGDYGYTF. The CDR3 DNA follows: TGCAGTGCTCCCCGGACAGGGGACTATGGCTACACCTTC.

This clonotype was recorded many times. This chain joins TRBV10-3 and TRBJ1-5; TRBD1 aligns across 7 bases. J lost 0 bases, V lost 3 bases, and 14 bases had no gene match. The CDR3 has 19 amino acids. In germline, CDR1 is ENHRY, CDR2 SYGVKD. CDR3 sequence: CAISDPAGTEHYSNQPQHF. DNA for the CDR3: TGTGCCATCAGTGACCCAGCCGGGACAGAGCATTATAGCAATCAGCCCCAGCATTTT.

The rearrangement uses TRBV18 and TRBJ2-7; D is uncertain. With 2 bases removed from V and 0 bases from J, the gap between germline ends came to 5 bases. The germline V gene has CDR1 KGHSH and CDR2 LQKENI. The CDR3 loop spans 13 amino acids. In DNA form, the CDR3 reads TGTGCCAGCTCACCAGGGAACTCCTACGAGCAGTACTTC. Its protein product is CASSPGNSYEQYF.

The chain's CDR3 is CASSFQGRLFAGSTNTEAFF. As DNA, the CDR3 is TGTGCCAGCAGCTTCCAGGGGAGATTGTTCGCAGGATCAACGAACACTGAAGCTTTCTTT. V gene TRBV5-5 combines with J gene TRBJ1-1, with D tentatively TRBD1 (6 bases). The CDR3 spans 20 residues. V lost 2 bases, J lost 1 base, and 27 bases lay in between. The germline V gene has CDR1 SGHKS and CDR2 YYEKEE (reference sequence). The whole variable domain, filled in from reference TRBV5-5 and TRBJ1-1, reads DAGVTQSPTHLIKTRGQQVTLRCSPISGHKSVSWYQQVLGQGPQFIFQYYEKEERGRGNFPDRFSARQFPNYSSELNVNALLLGDSALYLCASSFQGRLFAGSTNTEAFFGQGTRLTVV.

The table lists this clonotype with many counts. The chain uses TRBV27 and TRBJ1-4, with D maybe TRBD1 (6 bases). This CDR3 has 13 residues. Germline CDR1 and CDR2: MNHEY and SMNVEV (reference sequence). The V gene lost 3 bases and the J gene lost 8 bases, with 10 bases spanning the gap. CDR3 protein: CASSFRGREKLFF. CDR3 DNA sequence: TGTGCCAGCAGTTTCAGGGGTAGGGAAAAACTGTTTTTT.

This clonotype was seen ten or more times. The chain recombines TRBV7-3 with TRBJ2-7, with a tentative D call TRBD2 (6 bases). This CDR3 comprises 14 residues. Trimming stripped 5 bases from V and 6 bases from J, with 17 bases between. The V gene's germline CDR1 is SGHTA and CDR2 FQGTGA. Here the CDR3 reads CASSVGLGTSEQYF. DNA for the CDR3: TGTGCCAGCAGCGTGGGACTTGGGACCTCCGAGCAGTACTTC.

This clonotype was seen at least ten times. This rearrangement joins TRBV7-2 to TRBJ1-6; unclear D gene. This CDR3 spans 13 amino acids. Trimming removed 1 base from V and 9 bases from J, with 7 bases in between. Germline V CDR1 and CDR2: SGHTA, FQGNSA. In nucleotides, the CDR3 is TGTGCCAGCAGCTTAGGGTTCCTTTCACCCCTCCACTTT. It yields the protein CASSLGFLSPLHF.

The chain is built from TRBV20-1 and TRBJ1-5; D is unresolved. The length of the CDR3 is 13 residues. Germline V gene lookup returns CDR1 DFQATT and CDR2 SNEGSKA (reference sequence). V dropped 5 bases and J dropped 0 bases, with 8 bases sitting between them. DNA for the CDR3: TGCAGTGCTCTCGGGGATAGCAATCAGCCCCAGCATTTT. As protein: CSALGDSNQPQHF.

V is TRBV7-3 and J is TRBJ2-1; TRBD2 is a possible D gene (5 bases). The CDR3 has 13 residues. Germline loops: CDR1 SGHTA, CDR2 FQGTGA. Deletions cut 7 bases from V and 12 bases from J, with 19 bases between. The chain's CDR3 is CASISNIGLRQFF. For the CDR3, the DNA is TGTGCCAGCATCTCTAACATAGGACTGAGGCAGTTCTTC.

In its sample, this clonotype was seen once. A read error may be the cause here, since a much bigger clone is one base away. The V and J genes are TRBV6-5 and TRBJ1-1, with D possibly TRBD1 on 6 matching bases. The CDR3 contains 14 residues. CDR1 is MNHEY and CDR2 is SVGAGI in the germline V gene. CDR3 residues: CASKGGGGPTEALF. The CDR3 nucleotides are TGTGCCAGCAAGGGGGGCGGGGGTCCCACTGAAGCTCTCTTT.

This clonotype was recorded at least ten times. This sequence joins TRBV5-1 and TRBJ2-3; 8 nucleotides match TRBD2. Trimming took 0 bases from V and 5 from J; bases not matched to a gene: 8. Germline-derived CDR1 and CDR2 are SGHRS and YFSETQ. The CDR3 is 16 residues long. The CDR3: CASSLGPRSGGDTQYF. The CDR3 DNA is TGCGCCAGCAGCTTGGGCCCTCGGAGCGGGGGAGATACGCAGTATTTT.

The V call is TRBV20-1, the J call TRBJ1-5; 7 bases line up with TRBD1. V was clipped by 6 bases and J by 2 bases; unmatched bases: 10. CDR3 size: 15 residues. Per the germline V gene, CDR1 is DFQATT and CDR2 is SNEGSKA (reference sequence). The CDR3 DNA follows: TGCAGTGCAGGGAAACAGGGGTCGGGCAATCAGCCCCAGCATTTT. Its translation: CSAGKQGSGNQPQHF.

This clonotype has a handful of counts. V is TRBV18 and J is TRBJ1-3; D is unclear. Trimming removed 8 bases at V and 0 bases at J, with 11 bases between. Looked up from germline, CDR1 is KGHSH and CDR2 is LQKENI. CDR3 length: 14 amino acids. CDR3 in DNA: TGTGCCAGCCGCCCACAGAACTCTGGAAACACCATATATTTT. It codes for CASRPQNSGNTIYF. The full variable domain, in which reference TRBV18 and TRBJ1-3 provide the parts outside the CDR3, is NAGVMQNPRHLVRRRGQEARLRCSPMKGHSHVYWYRQLPEEGLKFMVYLQKENIIDESGMPKERFSAEFPKEGPSILRIQQVVRGDSAAYFCASRPQNSGNTIYFGEGSWLTVV.

This clonotype was seen a few times. The chain links TRBV28 to TRBJ1-2; possible D gene TRBD1, 6 bases. This CDR3 is built from 15 residues. Trimming pared 5 bases from V and 0 bases from J, leaving 13 bases between. Germline loops: CDR1 MDHEN, CDR2 SYDVKM. CDR3 DNA: TGTGCCAGCAGTCCACATGGGACACCTAACTATGGCTACACCTTC. It is translated as CASSPHGTPNYGYTF.

This chain uses TRBV9 with TRBJ1-6; D is ambiguous. The V and J ends lost 0 bases and 9 bases respectively, with 13 bases between them. The CDR3 has 15 residues. CDR1 and CDR2 from the germline V gene are SGDLS and YYNGEE. The CDR3, as DNA: TGTGCCAGCAGCGTAGAGGGTGTTACCGGTTCACCCCTCCACTTT. Encoded protein: CASSVEGVTGSPLHF.

In this sample, this clonotype turned up many times. The chain combines TRBV20-1 with TRBJ2-2; D is perhaps TRBD1 or TRBD2 (5 bases each). The CDR3 totals 16 residues. V was shortened by 0 bases and J by 5 bases, with 16 bases between the two germline ends. Per germline, CDR1 DFQATT and CDR2 SNEGSKA (reference sequence). In DNA form, the CDR3 reads TGCAGTGCTAGAGATGATGAGGGGACGTTGACCGGGGAGCTGTTTTTT. Translated, it gives CSARDDEGTLTGELFF.

The sample holds many counts of this clonotype. The CDR3 sequence is CSARASLAGETQYF. The CDR3 region has the DNA TGCAGTGCTAGAGCCTCACTAGCGGGAGAGACCCAGTACTTC. The gene calls are TRBV20-1 and TRBJ2-5, with TRBD2 matching 9 bases. The V gene's germline CDR1 is DFQATT and CDR2 SNEGSKA (reference sequence). The V and J ends lost 1 base and 4 bases, in that order; junction bases with no gene match: 4. The CDR3 has 14 residues.

This clonotype has ten or more counts. This chain uses TRBV6-5 with TRBJ2-2; 7 bases agree with TRBD1. CDR3 length: 14 amino acids. Germline V CDR1 and CDR2: MNHEY, SVGAGI. Losses at the gene ends were 6 bases for V and 6 bases for J; bases not matched to a gene: 7. As DNA, the CDR3 is TGTGCCAGCAGGACAGGGAAAGAGGCCGGGGAGCTGTTTTTT. It encodes CASRTGKEAGELFF.

Ten or more counts support this clonotype. J is TRBJ1-1 and V is TRBV12-3 or TRBV12-4; D gene unclear. The CDR3 contains 14 residues. Trimming left V 3 bases short and J 0 bases short, with 8 bases between. Written as DNA, the CDR3 is TGTGCCAGCAGTTTTCCAGGCATGAACACTGAAGCTTTCTTT. Protein: CASSFPGMNTEAFF.